These 29 T cell receptor beta chains came from one sample sequenced in a study of blood T cells in healthy people across ages. A J-beta primer mix and a sample-barcoded 5' primer were used in a second PCR of roughly 7 to 12 cycles. TCRdb passed the 5' RACE reads through MiXCR, listing each CDR3 protein once. The table shows around 650,000 distinct CDR3 sequences, with 32% occurring only once. Sequencing input: blood. The receptors were gathered from a woman older than 75 in good health.

Regarding this clonotype: One end of the junction is discordant with germline, which a read error may explain. This chain connects TRBV7-2 to TRBJ2-3; a possible D gene is TRBD1 (7 bases). The CDR3 totals 16 residues. Germline CDR1 SGHTA, CDR2 FQGNSA. The CDR3 sequence: CTSSFLTGTGTVTQYF. CDR3 DNA: TGTACCAGCAGCTTCCTGACAGGGACTGGCACAGTTACGCAGTATTTT.

The CDR3 DNA sequence: TGTGCCAGCAGCTCCCAAACATTCCAAGAGACCCAGTACTTC. Translating it yields CASSSQTFQETQYF. The gene calls are TRBV7-2 and TRBJ2-5, with D uncertain. Trimming shortened V by 4 bases and J by 1 base, and 10 bases separated the two germline ends. The CDR3 loop spans 14 amino acids. The germline CDR1 and CDR2 sequences are SGHTA and FQGNSA.

This clonotype showed up many times. The J gene is TRBJ2-1, the V gene TRBV27, with 7 bases lining up with TRBD2. Germline lookup yields CDR1 MNHEY and CDR2 SMNVEV (reference sequence). The V and J ends lost 5 bases and 5 bases, in that order; junction bases with no gene match: 9. This CDR3 is 15 amino acids long. The CDR3: CASSLGTTRDNEQFF. CDR3 nucleotide sequence: TGTGCCAGCAGTCTAGGGACTACCCGGGACAATGAGCAGTTCTTC.

This clonotype was seen many times. The rearrangement uses TRBV5-6 and TRBJ1-6; D perhaps matches TRBD1 (6 bases). V was pared by 4 bases and J by 8 bases, with 19 bases between. This CDR3 region has 16 residues. Germline V gene data show CDR1 as SGHDT and CDR2 as YYEEEE. CDR3 nucleotide sequence: TGTGCCAGCAGCCCCCGTAGCAGGGGCGCTTATTCACCCCTCCACTTT. It yields the protein CASSPRSRGAYSPLHF. Filled out from reference TRBV5-6 and TRBJ1-6, the complete variable domain reads DAGVTQSPTHLIKTRGQQVTLRCSPKSGHDTVSWYQQALGQGPQFIFQYYEEEERQRGNFPDRFSGHQFPNYSSELNVNALLLGDSALYLCASSPRSRGAYSPLHFGNGTRLTVT.

This clonotype was counted ten times or more. V is TRBV27 and J is TRBJ2-1; 7 bases line up with TRBD1. Germline CDR1 MNHEY, CDR2 SMNVEV (reference sequence). The CDR3 spans 14 residues. With V trimmed by 5 bases and J by 2 bases, 3 bases remained unmatched. CDR3 amino acids: CASSLTGPYNEQFF. In DNA, the CDR3 is TGTGCCAGCAGTCTGACAGGGCCCTACAATGAGCAGTTCTTC.

This clonotype was detected ten times or more. The chain uses TRBV7-6 and TRBJ2-3; TRBD2 aligns across 9 bases. J was trimmed by 10 bases and V by 0 bases; bases with no gene match: 8. This CDR3 contains 15 residues. Per the germline V gene, CDR1 is SGHVS and CDR2 is FNYEAQ. The DNA for the CDR3 is TGTGCCAGCAGCTTAGCGCGTAGCGGGGGTTCGGCGCAGTATTTT. Amino acids: CASSLARSGGSAQYF. The full variable domain, completed using reference TRBV7-6 and TRBJ2-3, is GAGVSQSPRYKVTKRGQDVALRCDPISGHVSLYWYRQALGQGPEFLTYFNYEAQQDKSGLPNDRFSAERPEGSISTLTIQRTEQRDSAMYRCASSLARSGGSAQYFGPGTRLTVL.

This clonotype was recorded at least ten times. This chain connects TRBV5-6 to TRBJ2-1; 7 bases agree with TRBD1. Looked up from germline, CDR1 is SGHDT and CDR2 is YYEEEE. This CDR3 has 15 amino acids. The trim removed 6 bases at V and 4 bases at J, leaving 10 bases unmatched. The CDR3 nucleotides are TGTGCCAGCAACGAACTCGCGGACAGGTACAATGAGCAGTTCTTC. Protein sequence: CASNELADRYNEQFF.

V gene TRBV14 combines with J gene TRBJ2-7, with 8 bases identical to TRBD1. J gave up 3 bases and V 4 bases, and 11 bases lay outside the gene matches. The CDR3 consists of 16 residues. Germline V gives CDR1 SGHDN, CDR2 FVKESK. This CDR3 reads CASSPFRTGNVYEQYF. The CDR3 DNA is TGTGCCAGCAGCCCTTTCAGGACAGGGAACGTCTACGAGCAGTACTTC.

This chain uses TRBV20-1 with TRBJ2-3; 10 nucleotides line up with TRBD2. Losses at the gene ends were 5 bases for V and 1 base for J; bases not matched to a gene: 3. Germline V gene data show CDR1 as DFQATT and CDR2 as SNEGSKA (reference sequence). The CDR3 has 14 residues. This chain's CDR3 is CSAHGTSGTDTQYF. As DNA, the CDR3 is TGCAGTGCTCACGGGACTAGCGGCACAGATACGCAGTATTTT.

This clonotype occurred many times. Given a much more abundant clone one base away, this may be a read error. Here the CDR3 reads CASSVQGSGERFF. The CDR3 nucleotides are TGTGCCAGCAGTGTTCAGGGATCCGGGGAGCGGTTTTTT. The chain links TRBV2 to TRBJ2-2; D is tentatively TRBD1 or TRBD2 (5 bases each). The CDR3 has 13 amino acids. The germline CDR1 and CDR2 sequences are SNHLY and FYNNEI.

The rearrangement uses TRBV7-2 and TRBJ2-1; TRBD1 matches 7 bases. Trimming at V came to 6 bases and at J to 5 bases, leaving 16 bases not matched to a gene. This CDR3 spans 17 amino acids. Germline loops: CDR1 SGHTA, CDR2 FQGNSA. The CDR3 region has the DNA TGTGCCAGCAGTTACCCTAGGGACAGCGGTAGGAACAATGAGCAGTTCTTC. It yields the protein CASSYPRDSGRNNEQFF.

This clonotype was observed at least ten times. V gene TRBV28 combines with J gene TRBJ1-2, with D hard to call. Germline CDR1 reads MDHEN; CDR2 reads SYDVKM. The CDR3 is 13 residues long. V gave up 4 bases and J gave up 5 bases, with 11 bases separating them. The CDR3 protein is CASSYYAGYGYTF. CDR3 bases: TGTGCCAGCAGTTATTACGCGGGGTATGGCTACACCTTC.

This clonotype came up many times. This may stem from a read error, because a much larger clone lies one nucleotide away. The rearrangement links TRBV20-1 to TRBJ2-7; TRBD2 matches 11 bases. CDR1 and CDR2 (germline): DFQATT, SNEGSKA (reference sequence). The CDR3 spans 13 residues. With V trimmed by 7 bases and J by 7 bases, 9 bases remained unmatched. The CDR3 DNA is TGCAGTGGGGCTAGCGGGGGGAGGGTTGAGCAGTACTTC. Translated, it gives CSGASGGRVEQYF.

About this clonotype itself: This clone may be a read error of a much larger clone one base away. V is TRBV7-9 and J is TRBJ1-4; D unclear. The CDR3 runs to 11 residues. Germline lookup yields CDR1 SEHNR and CDR2 FQNEAQ (reference sequence). CDR3 in DNA: TGTGCCAGCAGCTTAAATGAAAAACGGTTTTTT. Residues: CASSLNEKRFF.

As regards this clonotype: One end of the junction does not line up with germline, which may come from a read error. The rearrangement links TRBV7-2 to TRBJ2-2; tentative D call: TRBD2 (5 bases). This CDR3 has 13 amino acids. From germline, CDR1 is SGHTA and CDR2 FQGNSA. In DNA, the CDR3 is TGTGCCAGCAGCTTGGGGATCACCGGGGAGCGGTTTTTT. Residues: CASSLGITGERFF.

Notes on this clonotype: This may be a read error, as it is one base from a much larger clone. Here the CDR3 DNA reads TGTGCCAGCAGTTACTTTCAACTAGTGGGGGGGCAGAATGAGCAGTTCTTC. It specifies CASSYFQLVGGQNEQFF. The J gene is TRBJ2-1, the V gene TRBV6-2 or TRBV6-3; TRBD2 might be the D (7 bases). The length of the CDR3 is 17 residues. The V end was cut by 1 base, the J end by 7 bases, with 20 bases between. Looked up from germline, CDR1 is MNHEY and CDR2 is SVGEGT.

In this sample, this clonotype turned up many times. V gene TRBV6-1 combines with J gene TRBJ2-3, with 11 nucleotides matching TRBD1. CDR1 and CDR2 (germline): MNHNS, SASEGT. This CDR3 has 14 residues. V dropped 7 bases and J dropped 2; count of bases not matched to a gene: 2. The DNA of the CDR3 is TGTGCCAGCATGGACAGGGGGCTCACAGATACGCAGTATTTT. Encoded protein: CASMDRGLTDTQYF.

V is TRBV6-2 or TRBV6-3 and J is TRBJ1-2; D is uncertain. V lost 0 bases and J lost 3, with 11 bases in between. The CDR3 is 15 residues long. Germline V gives CDR1 MNHEY, CDR2 SVGEGT. The CDR3 here is CASSYSKLQDYGYTF. As DNA, the CDR3 is TGTGCCAGCAGTTACTCGAAATTACAAGACTATGGCTACACCTTC.

The V and J genes are TRBV6-1 and TRBJ1-6, with TRBD1 identical over 12 bases. The CDR3 contains 14 residues. Trimming cost V 6 bases and J 9 bases; bases outside gene matches: 3. Germline CDR1 and CDR2: MNHNS and SASEGT. The DNA of the CDR3 is TGTGCCAGCAGGGGGACAGGGGGCTTTTCACCCCTCCACTTT. Translation: CASRGTGGFSPLHF.

This clonotype has at least ten counts. This rearrangement joins TRBV20-1 to TRBJ2-7, with D tentatively TRBD2 (5 bases). The V end was cut by 2 bases, the J end by 6 bases, with 14 bases between. CDR3 length: 13 residues. Germline V gives CDR1 DFQATT, CDR2 SNEGSKA (reference sequence). CDR3 in DNA: TGCAGTGCTAGAACCGGCGGGCTGAGCGAGCAGTACTTC. Amino acid sequence: CSARTGGLSEQYF.

The rearrangement uses TRBV7-2 and TRBJ2-1; 11 bases are a match to TRBD2. Trimming took 2 bases from V and 10 from J; bases not matched to a gene: 7. Germline assignment: CDR1 SGHTA and CDR2 FQGNSA. This CDR3 is 15 amino acids long. CDR3 amino acids: CASSLYLAGGDEQFF. In DNA form, the CDR3 reads TGTGCCAGCAGCTTATACTTAGCGGGAGGGGACGAGCAGTTCTTC.

This clonotype was seen a handful of times. The rearrangement links TRBV5-4 to TRBJ2-3, with D possibly TRBD2 on 5 matching bases. The ends were cut back, 0 bases at V and 2 bases at J, with 10 bases in the middle. The CDR3 runs to 15 residues. The germline CDR1 and CDR2 sequences are SGHNT and YYREEE (reference sequence). CDR3 coding DNA: TGTGCCAGCAGCTTGGGCGGGCCAATCACAGATACGCAGTATTTT. Residues: CASSLGGPITDTQYF.

This clonotype was seen only a few times. The V gene is TRBV15, the J gene TRBJ1-1; the D gene is possibly TRBD1 (6 bases). The CDR3 extends over 15 amino acids. V dropped 8 bases and J dropped 0 bases, with 16 bases sitting between them. CDR1 is LNHNV, CDR2 YYDKDF, per germline (reference sequence). The CDR3, as DNA: TGTGCCACCGCGAAGGCGGGACATTTGAACACTGAAGCTTTCTTT. It yields the protein CATAKAGHLNTEAFF.

A word on this clonotype: A clone one base away is much larger, so this may be a read error. This chain connects TRBV27 to TRBJ1-2; D might be TRBD1 (5 bases). The V and J ends lost 2 bases and 6 bases respectively, with 16 bases between them. Germline assignment: CDR1 MNHEY and CDR2 SMNVEV (reference sequence). The CDR3 extends over 15 amino acids. CDR3 nucleotides: TGTGCCAGCAGTTTAAGGGGAGGGCCCACCCATGGCTACACCTTC. Its protein product is CASSLRGGPTHGYTF.

This clonotype appeared many times. The chain has TRBV20-1 and TRBJ2-1, with TRBD2 matching 10 bases. V lost 6 bases and J lost 7; bases outside the gene matches: 12. CDR1 is DFQATT, CDR2 SNEGSKA, per germline (reference sequence). The CDR3 is 15 residues long. The CDR3 sequence: CSAPRLAGANNEQFF. The CDR3 nucleotides read TGCAGTGCCCCCCGGCTAGCGGGGGCGAATAATGAGCAGTTCTTC.

There are many counts of this clonotype. The chain is built from TRBV4-3 and TRBJ2-3; possible D gene TRBD1, 5 bases. CDR1 and CDR2 from the germline V gene are LGHNA and YSLEER. Trimming took 0 bases from V and 2 from J, leaving 15 bases between them. The CDR3 runs to 17 residues. The CDR3 sequence is CASSQDRAEGYTDTQYF. CDR3 in DNA: TGCGCCAGCAGCCAAGACAGGGCCGAAGGATACACAGATACGCAGTATTTT.

The chain has TRBV12-3 or TRBV12-4 and TRBJ1-5; 8 bases align to TRBD1. The CDR3 loop spans 16 amino acids. V trimming: 1 base; J trimming: 6 bases; junction bases outside the gene matches: 8. CDR3 DNA: TGTGCCAGCAGTTTAGTGGACAGGGTGGCTCGTCAGCCCCAGCATTTT. The encoded protein is CASSLVDRVARQPQHF.

This clonotype was seen ten or more times. The rearrangement uses TRBV20-1 and TRBJ2-3; D is unresolved. V was trimmed by 5 bases and J by 0 bases, leaving 9 bases between them. The CDR3 consists of 13 residues. Germline V lookup: CDR1 DFQATT, CDR2 SNEGSKA (reference sequence). The CDR3 DNA is TGCAGTGCTCTAAAGGAAAGCACAGATACGCAGTATTTT. It specifies CSALKESTDTQYF.

This clonotype was recorded many times. The chain combines TRBV6-1 with TRBJ2-7; the D is unclear. Trimming stripped 3 bases from V and 2 bases from J, with 14 bases between. The CDR3 loop spans 15 amino acids. Germline CDR1 and CDR2: MNHNS and SASEGT. The CDR3 region has the DNA TGTGCCAGCAGTGACTTTGGTAGAACGACCTACGAGCAGTACTTC. Encoded protein: CASSDFGRTTYEQYF.